This TCR beta chain was recovered during a study of T cell responses to AZD1222 COVID-19 vaccine. Broader study findings: The repertoires were collected only after the peak T cell response. Just 6 or 7 people given AZD1222 tested seropositive at baseline. Among the donors, most were white British and more were female, and clonal diversity was possibly underestimated.

In the case of this clone: The antigen is not known.

Losses at the gene ends were 6 bases for V and 7 bases for J; bases not matched to a gene: 2. The CDR3 length is 12 residues. Here immunoSEQ multiplex PCR was the method, and the copy in TCRdb shows in-frame clones only, minus some. The sample holds about 82,000 clones, more than 85% seen once. The receptor was isolated from an adult in good health. This material consisted of peripheral blood, taken on day 0 of AZD1222 vaccination. J is TRBJ2-3 and V is TRBV12-3 or TRBV12-4; 9 bases fit TRBD2. The CDR3 loop reads CASSPSGNTQYF. CDR3 in DNA: TGTGCCAGCAGCCCTAGCGGGAATACGCAGTATTTT.